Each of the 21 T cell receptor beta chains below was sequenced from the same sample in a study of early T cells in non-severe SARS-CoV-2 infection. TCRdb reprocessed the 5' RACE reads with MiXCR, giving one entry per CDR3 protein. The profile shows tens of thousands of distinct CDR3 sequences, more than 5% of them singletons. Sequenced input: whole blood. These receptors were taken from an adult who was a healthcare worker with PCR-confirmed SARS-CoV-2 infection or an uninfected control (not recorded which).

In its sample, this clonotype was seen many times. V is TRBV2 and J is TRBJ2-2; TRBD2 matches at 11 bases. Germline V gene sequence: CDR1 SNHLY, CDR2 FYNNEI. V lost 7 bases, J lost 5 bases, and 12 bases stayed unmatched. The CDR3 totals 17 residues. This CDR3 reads CASMDFTSGRNTGELFF. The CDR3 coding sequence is TGTGCCAGCATGGACTTTACTAGCGGGAGAAATACCGGGGAGCTGTTTTTT. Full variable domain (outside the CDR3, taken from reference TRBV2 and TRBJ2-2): EPEVTQTPSHQVTQMGQEVILRCVPISNHLYFYWYRQILGQKVEFLVSFYNNEISEKSEIFDDQFSVERPDGSNFTLKIRSTKLEDSAMYFCASMDFTSGRNTGELFFGEGSRLTVL.

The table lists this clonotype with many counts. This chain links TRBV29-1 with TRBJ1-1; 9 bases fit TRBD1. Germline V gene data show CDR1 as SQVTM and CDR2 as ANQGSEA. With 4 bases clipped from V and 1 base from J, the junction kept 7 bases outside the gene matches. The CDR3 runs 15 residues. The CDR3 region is CSVVVPGQGNTEAFF. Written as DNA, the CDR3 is TGCAGCGTTGTAGTTCCGGGACAGGGGAACACTGAAGCTTTCTTT.

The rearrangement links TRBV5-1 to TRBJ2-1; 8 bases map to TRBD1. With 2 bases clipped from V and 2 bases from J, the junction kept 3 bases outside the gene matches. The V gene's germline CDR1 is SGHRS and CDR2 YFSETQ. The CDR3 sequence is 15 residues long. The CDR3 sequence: CASSFQGATYNEQFF. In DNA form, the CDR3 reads TGCGCCAGCAGCTTTCAGGGGGCTACCTACAATGAGCAGTTCTTC.

The CDR3 here is CASSESGEGYGYTF. In DNA form, the CDR3 reads TGTGCCAGCAGTGAAAGTGGGGAGGGCTATGGCTACACCTTC. The V and J genes are TRBV6-1 and TRBJ1-2; D is ambiguous. Germline V gene data show CDR1 as MNHNS and CDR2 as SASEGT. The CDR3 has 14 residues. V lost 2 bases to trimming and J lost 4 bases, with 11 bases between them.

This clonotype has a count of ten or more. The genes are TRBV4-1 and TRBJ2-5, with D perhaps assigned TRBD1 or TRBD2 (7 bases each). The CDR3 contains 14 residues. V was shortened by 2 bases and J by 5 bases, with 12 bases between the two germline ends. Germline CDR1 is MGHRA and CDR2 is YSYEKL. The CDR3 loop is CASSQRQGGETQYF. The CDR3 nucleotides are TGCGCCAGCAGCCAAAGACAGGGAGGGGAGACCCAGTACTTC.

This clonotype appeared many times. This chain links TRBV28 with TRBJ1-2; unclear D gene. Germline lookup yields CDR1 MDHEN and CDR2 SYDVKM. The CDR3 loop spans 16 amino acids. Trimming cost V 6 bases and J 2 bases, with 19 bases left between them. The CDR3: CASSPTEDGENYGYTF. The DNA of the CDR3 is TGTGCCAGCAGCCCGACCGAGGACGGAGAGAACTATGGCTACACCTTC.

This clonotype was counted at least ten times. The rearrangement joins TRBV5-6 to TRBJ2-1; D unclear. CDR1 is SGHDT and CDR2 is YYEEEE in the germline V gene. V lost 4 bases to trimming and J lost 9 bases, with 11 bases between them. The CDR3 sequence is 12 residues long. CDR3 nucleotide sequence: TGTGCCAGCAGCGACGGTCGGGCTGAGCAGTTCTTC. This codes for CASSDGRAEQFF.

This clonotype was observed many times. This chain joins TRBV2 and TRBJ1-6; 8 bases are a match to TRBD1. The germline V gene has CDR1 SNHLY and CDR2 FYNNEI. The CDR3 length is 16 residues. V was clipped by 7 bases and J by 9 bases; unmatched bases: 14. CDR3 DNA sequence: TGTGCCAGCACTCGACAGGGGACGTACGAAGGTTCACCCCTCCACTTT. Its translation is CASTRQGTYEGSPLHF.

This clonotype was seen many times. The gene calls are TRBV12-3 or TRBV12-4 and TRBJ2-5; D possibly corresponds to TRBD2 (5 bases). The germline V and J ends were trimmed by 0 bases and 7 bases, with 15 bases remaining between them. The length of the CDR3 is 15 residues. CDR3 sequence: CASSLAPRAIPTQYF. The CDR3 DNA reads TGTGCCAGCAGTTTAGCTCCGAGGGCAATTCCGACCCAGTACTTC.

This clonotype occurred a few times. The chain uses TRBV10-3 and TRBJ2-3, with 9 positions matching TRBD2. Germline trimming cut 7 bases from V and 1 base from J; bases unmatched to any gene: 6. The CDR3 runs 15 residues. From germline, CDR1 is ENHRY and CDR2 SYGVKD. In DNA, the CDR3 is TGTGCCATCACCAAAATAGCGGGGGGCACAGATACGCAGTATTTT. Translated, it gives CAITKIAGGTDTQYF.

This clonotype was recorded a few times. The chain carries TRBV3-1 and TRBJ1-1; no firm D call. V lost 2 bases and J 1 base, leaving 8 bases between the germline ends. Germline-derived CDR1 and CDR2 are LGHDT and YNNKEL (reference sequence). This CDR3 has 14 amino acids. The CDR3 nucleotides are TGTGCCAGCAGCCAACATTCGGGGAACACTGAAGCTTTCTTT. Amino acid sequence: CASSQHSGNTEAFF.

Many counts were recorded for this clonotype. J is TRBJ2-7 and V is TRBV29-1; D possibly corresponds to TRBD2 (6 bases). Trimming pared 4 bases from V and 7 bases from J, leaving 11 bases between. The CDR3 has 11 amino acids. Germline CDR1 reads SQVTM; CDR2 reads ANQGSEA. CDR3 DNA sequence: TGCAGCGTTGTCACAGGAGGGGAGCAGTACTTC. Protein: CSVVTGGEQYF.

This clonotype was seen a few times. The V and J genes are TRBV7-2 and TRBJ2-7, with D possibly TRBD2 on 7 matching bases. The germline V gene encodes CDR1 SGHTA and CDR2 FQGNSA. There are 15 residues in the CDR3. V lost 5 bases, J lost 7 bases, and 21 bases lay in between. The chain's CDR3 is CASSPVGGLAGEQYF. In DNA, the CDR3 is TGTGCCAGCAGCCCCGTCGGGGGGCTAGCTGGGGAGCAGTACTTC.

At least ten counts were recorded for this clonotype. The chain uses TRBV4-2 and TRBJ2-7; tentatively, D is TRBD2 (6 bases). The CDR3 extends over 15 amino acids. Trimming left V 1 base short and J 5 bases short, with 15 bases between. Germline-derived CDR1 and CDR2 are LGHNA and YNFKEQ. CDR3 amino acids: CASSQGALARNEQYF. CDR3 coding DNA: TGTGCCAGCAGCCAAGGGGCACTAGCAAGAAACGAGCAGTACTTC.

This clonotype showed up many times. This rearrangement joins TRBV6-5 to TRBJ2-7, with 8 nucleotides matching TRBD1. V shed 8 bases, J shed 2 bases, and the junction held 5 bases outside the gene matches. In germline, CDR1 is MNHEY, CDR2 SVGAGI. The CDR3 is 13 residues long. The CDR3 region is CASGTGPTYEQYF. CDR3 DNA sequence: TGTGCCAGCGGGACAGGCCCTACCTACGAGCAGTACTTC.

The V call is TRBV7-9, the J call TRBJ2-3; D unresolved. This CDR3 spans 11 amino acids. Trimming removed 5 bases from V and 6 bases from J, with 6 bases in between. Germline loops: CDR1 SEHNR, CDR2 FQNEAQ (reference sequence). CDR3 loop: CASSEEDTQYF. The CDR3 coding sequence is TGTGCCAGCAGCGAAGAGGATACGCAGTATTTT. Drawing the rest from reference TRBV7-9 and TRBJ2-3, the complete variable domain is DTGVSQNPRHKITKRGQNVTFRCDPISEHNRLYWYRQTLGQGPEFLTYFQNEAQLEKSRLLSDRFSAERPKGSFSTLEIQRTEQGDSAMYLCASSEEDTQYFGPGTRLTVL.

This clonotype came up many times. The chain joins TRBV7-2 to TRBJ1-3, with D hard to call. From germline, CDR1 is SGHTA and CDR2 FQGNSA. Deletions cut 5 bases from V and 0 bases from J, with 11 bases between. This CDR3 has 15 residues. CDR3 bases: TGTGCCAGCAGCCGACCTAGGAGCTCTGGAAACACCATATATTTT. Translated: CASSRPRSSGNTIYF.

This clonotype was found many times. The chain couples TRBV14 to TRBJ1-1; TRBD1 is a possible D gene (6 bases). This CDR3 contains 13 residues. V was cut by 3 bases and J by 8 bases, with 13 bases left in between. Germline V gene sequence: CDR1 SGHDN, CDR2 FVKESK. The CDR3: CASSQTLTGEAFF. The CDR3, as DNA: TGTGCCAGCAGCCAGACACTTACAGGGGAAGCTTTCTTT. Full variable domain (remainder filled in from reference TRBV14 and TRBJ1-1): EAGVTQFPSHSVIEKGQTVTLRCDPISGHDNLYWYRRVMGKEIKFLLHFVKESKQDESGMPNNRFLAERTGGTYSTLKVQPAELEDSGVYFCASSQTLTGEAFFGQGTRLTVV.

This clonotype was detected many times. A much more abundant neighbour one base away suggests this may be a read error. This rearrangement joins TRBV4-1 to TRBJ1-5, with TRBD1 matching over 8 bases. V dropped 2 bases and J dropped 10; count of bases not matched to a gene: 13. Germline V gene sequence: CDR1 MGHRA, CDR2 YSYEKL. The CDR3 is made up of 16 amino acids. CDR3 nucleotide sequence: TGCGCCAGCAGCCAAAAAACCGGGACAGGATCCAGCCCCCAGCATTTT. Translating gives CASSQKTGTGSSPQHF.

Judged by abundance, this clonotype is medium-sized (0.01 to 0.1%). In DNA form, the CDR3 reads TGCGCCAGCAGCCAAGATAGCTCGCATCTTCTTCAGCCCCAGCATTTT. Translating it yields CASSQDSSHLLQPQHF. The chain has TRBV4-1 and TRBJ1-5; no clear D gene. Trimming shortened V by 0 bases and J by 6 bases, and 15 bases separated the two germline ends. CDR1 is MGHRA, CDR2 YSYEKL, per germline. There are 16 residues in the CDR3.

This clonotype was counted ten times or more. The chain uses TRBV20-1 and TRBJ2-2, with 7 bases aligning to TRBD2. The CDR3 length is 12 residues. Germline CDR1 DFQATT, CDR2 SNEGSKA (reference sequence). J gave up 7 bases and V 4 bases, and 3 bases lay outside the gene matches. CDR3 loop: CSATPGGGELFF. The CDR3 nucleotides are TGCAGTGCTACCCCGGGAGGCGGGGAGCTGTTTTTT.